This T cell receptor beta chain originates from a study of cytomegalovirus exposure and HLA in healthy donors. Points from the study as a whole: The study recorded about 150 TCR beta chains that were cytomegalovirus-associated. In a later analysis, HLA-C alleles had the fewest associated TCRs, DRB1 alleles the most.

Losses at the gene ends were 5 bases for V and 0 bases for J; bases not matched to a gene: 3. The length of the CDR3 is 15 residues. Per germline, CDR1 SGHAT and CDR2 FQNNGV. PCR involved 60 Vbeta and 13 Jbeta primers. TCRdb's table, derived via immunoSEQ multiplex PCR, lists solely in-frame clones and lacks some. The table includes approximately 150,000 clones, nearly 80% detected once. A remark on this clone: What it binds is not known.

Sequencing input: PBMCs. This receptor was taken from a woman in her thirties or forties in good health and CMV-seronegative. The chain recombines TRBV11-2 with TRBJ1-4; 7 positions match TRBD1. CDR3 loop: CASSPGTATNEKLFF. CDR3 coding DNA: TGTGCCAGCAGCCCTGGGACAGCAACTAATGAAAAACTGTTTTTT.